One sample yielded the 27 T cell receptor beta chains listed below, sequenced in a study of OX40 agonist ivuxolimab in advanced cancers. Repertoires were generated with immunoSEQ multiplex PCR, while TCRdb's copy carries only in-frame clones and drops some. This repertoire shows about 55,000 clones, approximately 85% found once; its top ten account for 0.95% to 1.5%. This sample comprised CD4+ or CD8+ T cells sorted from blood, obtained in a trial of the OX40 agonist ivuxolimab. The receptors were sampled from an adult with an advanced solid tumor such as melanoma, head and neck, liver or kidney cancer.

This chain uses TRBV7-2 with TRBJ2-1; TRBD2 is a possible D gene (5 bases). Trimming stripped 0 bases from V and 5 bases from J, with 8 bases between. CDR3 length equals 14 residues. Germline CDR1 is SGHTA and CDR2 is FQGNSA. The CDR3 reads CASSLAGVDNEQFF. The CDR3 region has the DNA TGTGCCAGCAGCTTAGCGGGAGTTGACAATGAGCAGTTCTTC.

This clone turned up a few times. CDR3 DNA sequence: TGTGCCAGCAGCTTGGGTGTCAGAATTTTAGAGACCCAGTACTTC. This translates into CASSLGVRILETQYF. This rearrangement joins TRBV5-6 to TRBJ2-5, with D unresolved. Trimming shortened V by 0 bases and J by 4 bases, and 13 bases separated the two germline ends. The CDR3 has 15 residues. Germline-derived CDR1 and CDR2 are SGHDT and YYEEEE.

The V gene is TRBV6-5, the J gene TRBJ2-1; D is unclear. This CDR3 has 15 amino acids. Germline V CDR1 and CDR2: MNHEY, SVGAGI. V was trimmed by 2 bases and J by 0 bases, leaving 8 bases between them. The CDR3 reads CASSYGRSSYNEQFF. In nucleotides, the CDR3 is TGTGCCAGCAGTTACGGTCGGAGCTCCTACAATGAGCAGTTCTTC.

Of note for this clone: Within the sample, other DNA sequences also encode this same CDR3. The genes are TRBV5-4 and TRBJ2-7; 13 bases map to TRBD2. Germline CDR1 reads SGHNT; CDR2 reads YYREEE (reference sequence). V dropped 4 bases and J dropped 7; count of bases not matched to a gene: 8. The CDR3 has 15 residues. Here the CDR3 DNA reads TGTGCCAGCAGCCTAACTAGCGGGAGGGCCGGGGAGCAGTACTTC. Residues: CASSLTSGRAGEQYF. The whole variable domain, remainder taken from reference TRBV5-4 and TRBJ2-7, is ETGVTQSPTHLIKTRGQQVTLRCSSQSGHNTVSWYQQALGQGPQFIFQYYREEENGRGNFPPRFSGLQFPNYSSELNVNALELDDSALYLCASSLTSGRAGEQYFGPGTRLTVT.

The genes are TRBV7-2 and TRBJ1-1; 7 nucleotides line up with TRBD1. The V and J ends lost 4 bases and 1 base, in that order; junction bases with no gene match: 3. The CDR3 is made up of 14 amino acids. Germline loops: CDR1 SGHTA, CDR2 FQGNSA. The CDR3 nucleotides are TGTGCCAGCAGCTCAGGGACAGCGAACACTGAAGCTTTCTTT. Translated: CASSSGTANTEAFF.

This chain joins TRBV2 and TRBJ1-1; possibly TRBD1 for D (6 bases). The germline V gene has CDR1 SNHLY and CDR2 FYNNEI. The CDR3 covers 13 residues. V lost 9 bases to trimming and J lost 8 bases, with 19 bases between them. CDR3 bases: TGTGCCAGTAAACAGGGTAATCCTCCCGAAGCTTTCTTT. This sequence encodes CASKQGNPPEAFF.

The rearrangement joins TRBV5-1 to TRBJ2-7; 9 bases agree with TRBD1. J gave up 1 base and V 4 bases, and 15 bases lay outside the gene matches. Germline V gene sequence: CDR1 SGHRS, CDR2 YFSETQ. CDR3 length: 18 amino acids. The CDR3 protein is CASSAGKEIGTGSYEQYF. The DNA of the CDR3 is TGCGCCAGCAGCGCTGGTAAAGAAATCGGGACAGGGTCCTACGAGCAGTACTTC.

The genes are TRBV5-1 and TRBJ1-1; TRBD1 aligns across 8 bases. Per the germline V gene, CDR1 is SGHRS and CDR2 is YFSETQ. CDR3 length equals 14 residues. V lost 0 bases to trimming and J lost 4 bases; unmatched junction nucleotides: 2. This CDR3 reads CASSLEQGVTEAFF. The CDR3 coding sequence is TGCGCCAGCAGCTTGGAACAGGGGGTCACTGAAGCTTTCTTT.

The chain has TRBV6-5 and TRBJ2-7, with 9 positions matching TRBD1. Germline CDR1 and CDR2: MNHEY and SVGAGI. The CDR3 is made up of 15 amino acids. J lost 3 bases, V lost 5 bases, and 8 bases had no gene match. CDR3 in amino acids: CASSSPGQGIYEQYF. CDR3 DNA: TGTGCCAGCAGTAGCCCGGGACAGGGTATCTACGAGCAGTACTTC.

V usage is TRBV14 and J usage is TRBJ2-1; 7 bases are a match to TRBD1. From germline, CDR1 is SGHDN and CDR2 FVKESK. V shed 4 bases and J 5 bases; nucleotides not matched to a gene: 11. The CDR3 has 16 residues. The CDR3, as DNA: TGTGCCAGCAGCCGAGATGGACAGGTAGGCCACAATGAGCAGTTCTTC. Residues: CASSRDGQVGHNEQFF.

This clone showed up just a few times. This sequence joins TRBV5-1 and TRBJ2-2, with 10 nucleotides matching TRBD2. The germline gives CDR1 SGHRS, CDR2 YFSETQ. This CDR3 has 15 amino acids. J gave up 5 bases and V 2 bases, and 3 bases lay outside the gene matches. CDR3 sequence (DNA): TGCGCCAGCAGCTTAACGACTAGCGGGACCGGGGAGCTGTTTTTT. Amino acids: CASSLTTSGTGELFF.

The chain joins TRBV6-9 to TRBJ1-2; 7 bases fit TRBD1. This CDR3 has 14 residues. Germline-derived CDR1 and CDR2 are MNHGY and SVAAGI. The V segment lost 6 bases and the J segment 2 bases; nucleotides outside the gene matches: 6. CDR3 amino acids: CASRTGTDNYGYTF. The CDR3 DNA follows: TGTGCCAGCAGAACCGGGACAGACAACTATGGCTACACCTTC.

The CDR3 coding sequence is TGTGCCAGCAGCGTAGGACGGCTAATGAACACTGAAGCTTTCTTT. As protein: CASSVGRLMNTEAFF. The genes are TRBV9 and TRBJ1-1; no firm D call. Germline CDR1 reads SGDLS; CDR2 reads YYNGEE. V gave up 0 bases and J gave up 0 bases, with 9 bases separating them. The length of the CDR3 is 15 residues.

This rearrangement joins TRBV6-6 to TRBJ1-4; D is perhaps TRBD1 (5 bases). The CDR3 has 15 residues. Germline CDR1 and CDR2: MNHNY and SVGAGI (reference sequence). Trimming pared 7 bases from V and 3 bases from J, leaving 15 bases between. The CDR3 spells CASIQGQGANEKLFF. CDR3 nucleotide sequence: TGTGCCAGCATACAAGGGCAGGGAGCTAATGAAAAACTGTTTTTT.

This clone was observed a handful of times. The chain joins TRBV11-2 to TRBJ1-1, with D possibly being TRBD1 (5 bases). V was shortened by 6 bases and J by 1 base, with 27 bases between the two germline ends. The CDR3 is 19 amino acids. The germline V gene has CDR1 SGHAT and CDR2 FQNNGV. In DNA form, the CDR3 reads TGTGCCAGCAGTTCCATCCGCCGTCGGGGGGTTGGGGGGAACACTGAAGCTTTCTTT. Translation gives CASSSIRRRGVGGNTEAFF. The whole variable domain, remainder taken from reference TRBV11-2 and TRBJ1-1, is EAGVAQSPRYKIIEKRQSVAFWCNPISGHATLYWYQQILGQGPKLLIQFQNNGVVDDSQLPKDRFSAERLKGVDSTLKIQPAKLEDSAVYLCASSSIRRRGVGGNTEAFFGQGTRLTVV.

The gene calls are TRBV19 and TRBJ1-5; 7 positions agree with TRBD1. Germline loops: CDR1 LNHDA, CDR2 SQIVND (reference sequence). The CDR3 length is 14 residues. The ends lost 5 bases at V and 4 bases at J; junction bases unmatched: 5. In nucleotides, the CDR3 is TGTGCCAGTAGTCAGGGGGGAAGAAATCAGCCCCAGCATTTT. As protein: CASSQGGRNQPQHF.

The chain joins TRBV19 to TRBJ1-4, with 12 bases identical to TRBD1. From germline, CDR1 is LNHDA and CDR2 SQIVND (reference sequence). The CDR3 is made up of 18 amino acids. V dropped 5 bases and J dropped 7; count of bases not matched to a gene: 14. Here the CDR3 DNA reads TGTGCCAGTAGTGCCCTGGGACAGGGGGCCTCTAGGGTTGAAAAACTGTTTTTT. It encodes CASSALGQGASRVEKLFF.

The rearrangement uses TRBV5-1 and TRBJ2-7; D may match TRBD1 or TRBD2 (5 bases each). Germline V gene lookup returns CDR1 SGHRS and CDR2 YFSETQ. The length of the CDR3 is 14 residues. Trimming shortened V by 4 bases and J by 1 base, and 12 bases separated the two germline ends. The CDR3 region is CASSARDHSYEQYF. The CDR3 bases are TGCGCCAGCAGCGCCCGGGACCATTCCTACGAGCAGTACTTC.

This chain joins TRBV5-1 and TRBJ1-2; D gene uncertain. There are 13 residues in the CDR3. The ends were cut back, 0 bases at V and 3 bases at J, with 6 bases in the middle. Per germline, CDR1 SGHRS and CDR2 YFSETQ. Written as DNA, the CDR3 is TGCGCCAGCAGCTTGGGGACGGACTATGGCTACACCTTC. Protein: CASSLGTDYGYTF.

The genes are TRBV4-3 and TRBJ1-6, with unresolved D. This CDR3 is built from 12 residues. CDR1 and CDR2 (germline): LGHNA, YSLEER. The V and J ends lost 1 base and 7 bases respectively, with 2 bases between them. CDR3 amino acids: CASSQGNSPLHF. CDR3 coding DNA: TGCGCCAGCAGCCAAGGGAATTCACCCCTCCACTTT.

In DNA, the CDR3 is TGTGCCAGCAGTGTGGGGTCCTACGAGCAGTACTTC. Its protein is CASSVGSYEQYF. This rearrangement joins TRBV2 to TRBJ2-7; D remains unclear. The CDR3 totals 12 residues. Trimming pared 4 bases from V and 1 base from J, leaving 5 bases between. Germline-derived CDR1 and CDR2 are SNHLY and FYNNEI. The full variable domain, with the rest looked up from reference TRBV2 and TRBJ2-7, is EPEVTQTPSHQVTQMGQEVILRCVPISNHLYFYWYRQILGQKVEFLVSFYNNEISEKSEIFDDQFSVERPDGSNFTLKIRSTKLEDSAMYFCASSVGSYEQYFGPGTRLTVT.

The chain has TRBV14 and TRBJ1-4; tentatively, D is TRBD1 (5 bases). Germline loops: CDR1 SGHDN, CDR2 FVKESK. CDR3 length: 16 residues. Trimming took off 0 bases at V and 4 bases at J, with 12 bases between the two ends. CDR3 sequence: CASSQDLSGSNEKLFF. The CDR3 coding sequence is TGTGCCAGCAGCCAAGATTTGTCAGGGAGTAATGAAAAACTGTTTTTT. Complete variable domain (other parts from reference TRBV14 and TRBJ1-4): EAGVTQFPSHSVIEKGQTVTLRCDPISGHDNLYWYRRVMGKEIKFLLHFVKESKQDESGMPNNRFLAERTGGTYSTLKVQPAELEDSGVYFCASSQDLSGSNEKLFFGSGTQLSVL.

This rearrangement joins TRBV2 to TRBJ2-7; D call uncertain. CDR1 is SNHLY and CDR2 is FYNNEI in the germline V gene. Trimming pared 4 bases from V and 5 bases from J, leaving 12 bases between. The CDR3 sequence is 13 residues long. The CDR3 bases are TGTGCCAGCAGTGTTGCCAGAAGCAACGAGCAGTACTTC. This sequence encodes CASSVARSNEQYF.

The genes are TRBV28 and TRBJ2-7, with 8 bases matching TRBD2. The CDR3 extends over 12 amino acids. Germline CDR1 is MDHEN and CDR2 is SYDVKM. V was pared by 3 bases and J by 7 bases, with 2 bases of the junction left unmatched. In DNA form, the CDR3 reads TGTGCCAGCAGTTTGGGACTAGTGGAGCAGTACTTC. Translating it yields CASSLGLVEQYF.

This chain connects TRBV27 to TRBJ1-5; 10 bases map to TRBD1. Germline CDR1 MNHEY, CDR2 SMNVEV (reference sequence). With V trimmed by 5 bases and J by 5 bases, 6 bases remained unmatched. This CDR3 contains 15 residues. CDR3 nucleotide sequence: TGTGCCAGCAGTCCTCGACAGGGGGCTCATCAGCCCCAGCATTTT. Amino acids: CASSPRQGAHQPQHF.

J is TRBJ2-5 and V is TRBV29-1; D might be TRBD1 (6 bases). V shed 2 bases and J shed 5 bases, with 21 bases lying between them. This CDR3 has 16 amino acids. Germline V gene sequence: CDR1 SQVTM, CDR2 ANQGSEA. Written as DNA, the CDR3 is TGCAGCGTTGAAAATCAGTACAGGGTCTGGGGGGAGACCCAGTACTTC. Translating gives CSVENQYRVWGETQYF.

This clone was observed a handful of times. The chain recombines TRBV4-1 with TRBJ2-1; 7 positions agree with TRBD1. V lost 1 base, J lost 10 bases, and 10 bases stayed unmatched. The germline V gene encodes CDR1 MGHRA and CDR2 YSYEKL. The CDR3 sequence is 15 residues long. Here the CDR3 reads CASSQVDRPRGEQFF. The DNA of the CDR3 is TGCGCCAGCAGCCAAGTGGACAGGCCGAGGGGGGAGCAGTTCTTC.